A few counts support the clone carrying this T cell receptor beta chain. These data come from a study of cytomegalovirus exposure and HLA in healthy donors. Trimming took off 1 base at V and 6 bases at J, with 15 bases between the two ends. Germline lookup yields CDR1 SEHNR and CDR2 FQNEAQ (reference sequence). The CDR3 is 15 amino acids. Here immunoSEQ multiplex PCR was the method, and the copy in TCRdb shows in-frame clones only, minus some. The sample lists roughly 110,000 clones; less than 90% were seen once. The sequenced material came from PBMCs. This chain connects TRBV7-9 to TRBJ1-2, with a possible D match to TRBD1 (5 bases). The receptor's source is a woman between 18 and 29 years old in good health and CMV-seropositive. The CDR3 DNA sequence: TGTGCCAGCAGCTTAGAGGCTAGGGGATCTAATGGCTACACCTTC. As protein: CASSLEARGSNGYTF.